Each of the 6 T cell receptor beta chains below was sequenced from the same sample in a study of blood T cells in healthy people across ages. A second about 7 to 11 cycle PCR used barcoded and J-beta primers. TCRdb re-analysed the 5' RACE reads in MiXCR, keeping a single row per CDR3 protein. The repertoire holds hundreds of thousands of distinct CDR3 sequences, with roughly 64% as singletons. The sample comprised blood. The source is a young man in good health.

As DNA, the CDR3 is TGTGCCAGCAGCTTTTGGGAAAACTATGGCTACACCTTC. Its protein product is CASSFWENYGYTF. The chain joins TRBV7-8 to TRBJ1-2; D call uncertain. V was trimmed by 3 bases and J by 2 bases, leaving 7 bases between them. Per the germline V gene, CDR1 is SGHVS and CDR2 is FQNEAQ. The CDR3 extends over 13 amino acids.

This rearrangement joins TRBV7-8 to TRBJ1-5; the match to TRBD1 covers 7 bases. Trimming at V came to 5 bases and at J to 0 bases, leaving 13 bases not matched to a gene. Germline values: CDR1 SGHVS, CDR2 FQNEAQ. CDR3 size: 18 residues. The CDR3 coding sequence is TGTGCCAGCAGCCCCTTTCCGGGACAGAGCAATAGCAATCAGCCCCAGCATTTT. Amino acids: CASSPFPGQSNSNQPQHF.

This clonotype was counted between two and nine times. The gene calls are TRBV7-9 and TRBJ1-4; D is ambiguous. V was clipped by 5 bases and J by 8 bases, with 15 bases between them. Germline V lookup: CDR1 SEHNR, CDR2 FQNEAQ (reference sequence). CDR3 size: 14 residues. The CDR3 here is CASSPPPREEKLFF. As DNA, the CDR3 is TGTGCCAGCAGCCCCCCTCCCCGGGAAGAAAAACTGTTTTTT.

This clonotype was detected a few times. The chain combines TRBV4-3 with TRBJ2-7; TRBD2 agrees at 9 bases. Germline CDR1 LGHNA, CDR2 YSLEER. J was trimmed by 2 bases and V by 0 bases; bases with no gene match: 8. There are 17 residues in the CDR3. The CDR3 spells CASSQDTSTSGTYEQYF. CDR3 nucleotides: TGCGCCAGCAGCCAAGATACCTCGACTAGCGGTACCTACGAGCAGTACTTC.

This chain joins TRBV5-6 and TRBJ2-7, with TRBD2 matching over 7 bases. This CDR3 comprises 12 residues. J gave up 6 bases and V 3 bases, and 3 bases lay outside the gene matches. CDR1 SGHDT and CDR2 YYEEEE come from the germline V gene. The CDR3 coding sequence is TGTGCCAGCAGCTCACTAGCGCTCGAGCAGTACTTC. It encodes CASSSLALEQYF.

The genes are TRBV20-1 and TRBJ2-5, with D hard to call. The CDR3 spans 13 residues. Trimming removed 4 bases from V and 0 bases from J, with 9 bases in between. Germline V gives CDR1 DFQATT, CDR2 SNEGSKA (reference sequence). CDR3 in amino acids: CSAKTDYQETQYF. CDR3 sequence (DNA): TGCAGTGCTAAAACAGACTACCAAGAGACCCAGTACTTC.